This T cell receptor beta chain was sequenced during a study of cytomegalovirus exposure and HLA in healthy donors. The overall study: The same platform was used for the 130 or so validation repertoires as for the roughly 670 first-cohort repertoires, as reported in a later analysis.

CDR1 and CDR2 from the germline V gene are MNHNY and SVGAGI (reference sequence). This CDR3 has 14 amino acids. Deletions cut 6 bases from V and 2 bases from J, with 11 bases between. With regard to this clone: Its antigen is not identified.

Study results and caveats: The finding came from a later analysis; first-cohort TCR clusters tended to co-occur in the roughly 120 validation repertoires. Most TCR sequences showed up rarely, but some public TCRs showed up in many donors.

Using immunoSEQ multiplex PCR, the repertoire was profiled, and TCRdb retains in-frame clones only, with some absent. The sample holds 150,000 to 200,000 clones; approximately 86% are singletons and the top ten take 2% to 3%. This receptor was obtained from a man in his late teens or twenties in good health and CMV-seropositive. The sequenced sample consisted of PBMCs. The chain combines TRBV6-6 with TRBJ2-1, with D tentatively TRBD2 (5 bases). The CDR3 sequence: CASSGNSAYNEQFF. The CDR3 DNA reads as TGTGCCAGCAGCGGGAACAGTGCCTACAATGAGCAGTTCTTC.